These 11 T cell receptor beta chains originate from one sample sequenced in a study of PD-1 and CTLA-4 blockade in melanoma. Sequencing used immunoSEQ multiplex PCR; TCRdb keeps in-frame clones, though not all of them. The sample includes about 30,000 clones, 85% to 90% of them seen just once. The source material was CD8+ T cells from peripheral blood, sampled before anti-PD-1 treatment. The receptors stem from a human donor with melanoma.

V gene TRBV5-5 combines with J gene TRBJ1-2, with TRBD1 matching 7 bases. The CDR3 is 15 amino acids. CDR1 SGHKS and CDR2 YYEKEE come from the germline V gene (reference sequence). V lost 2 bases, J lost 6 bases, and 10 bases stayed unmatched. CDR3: CASSFHPGQTDGYTF. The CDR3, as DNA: TGTGCCAGCAGCTTTCACCCGGGACAGACCGATGGCTACACCTTC.

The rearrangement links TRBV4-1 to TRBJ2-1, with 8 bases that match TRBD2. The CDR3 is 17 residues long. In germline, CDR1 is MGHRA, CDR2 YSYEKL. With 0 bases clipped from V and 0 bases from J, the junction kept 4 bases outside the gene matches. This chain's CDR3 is CASSQEGGLGSYNEQFF. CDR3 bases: TGCGCCAGCAGCCAAGAAGGGGGACTAGGCTCCTACAATGAGCAGTTCTTC.

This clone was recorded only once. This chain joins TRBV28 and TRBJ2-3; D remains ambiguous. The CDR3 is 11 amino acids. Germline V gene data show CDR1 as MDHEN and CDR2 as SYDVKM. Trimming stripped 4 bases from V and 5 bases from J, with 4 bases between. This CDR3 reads CASSWGDTQYF. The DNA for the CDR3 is TGTGCCAGCAGTTGGGGAGATACGCAGTATTTT.

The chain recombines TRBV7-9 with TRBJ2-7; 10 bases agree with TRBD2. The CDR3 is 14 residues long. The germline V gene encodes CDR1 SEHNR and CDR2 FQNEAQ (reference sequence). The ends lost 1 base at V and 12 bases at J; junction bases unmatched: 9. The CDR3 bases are TGTGCCAGCAGCTTAGAAGAGCGGGAGGGAACGTGGTACTTC. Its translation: CASSLEEREGTWYF.

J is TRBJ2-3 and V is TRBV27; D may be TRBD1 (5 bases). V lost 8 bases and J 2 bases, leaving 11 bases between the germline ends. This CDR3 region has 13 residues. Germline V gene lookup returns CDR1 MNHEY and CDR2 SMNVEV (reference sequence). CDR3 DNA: TGTGCCAGCTTTGGGGCAGACACAGATACGCAGTATTTT. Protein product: CASFGADTDTQYF.

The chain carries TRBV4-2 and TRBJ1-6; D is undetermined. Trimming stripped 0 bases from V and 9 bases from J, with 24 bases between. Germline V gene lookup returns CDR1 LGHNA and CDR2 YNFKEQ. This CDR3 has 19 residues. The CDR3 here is CASSQESPISGPLLSPLHF. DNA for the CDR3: TGTGCCAGCAGCCAAGAATCCCCAATAAGCGGGCCTTTACTTTCACCCCTCCACTTT.

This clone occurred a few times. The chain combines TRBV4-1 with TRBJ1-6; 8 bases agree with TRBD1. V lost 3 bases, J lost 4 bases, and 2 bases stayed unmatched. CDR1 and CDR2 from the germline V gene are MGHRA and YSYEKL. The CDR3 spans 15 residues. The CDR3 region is CASSQGQVYNSPLHF. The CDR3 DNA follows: TGCGCCAGCAGCCAGGGACAGGTTTATAATTCACCCCTCCACTTT.

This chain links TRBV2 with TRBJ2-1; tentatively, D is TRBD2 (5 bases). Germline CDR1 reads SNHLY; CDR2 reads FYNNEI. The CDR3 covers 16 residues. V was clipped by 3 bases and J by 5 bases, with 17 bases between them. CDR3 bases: TGTGCCAGCAGTGATCCGGCTAGCACGGCCCACAATGAGCAGTTCTTC. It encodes CASSDPASTAHNEQFF.

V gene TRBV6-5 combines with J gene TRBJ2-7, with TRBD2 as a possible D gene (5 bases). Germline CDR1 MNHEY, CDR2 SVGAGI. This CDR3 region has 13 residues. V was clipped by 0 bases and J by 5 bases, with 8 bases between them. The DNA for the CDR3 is TGTGCCAGCAGTTACTCCCCGGGGAACGAGCAGTACTTC. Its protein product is CASSYSPGNEQYF.

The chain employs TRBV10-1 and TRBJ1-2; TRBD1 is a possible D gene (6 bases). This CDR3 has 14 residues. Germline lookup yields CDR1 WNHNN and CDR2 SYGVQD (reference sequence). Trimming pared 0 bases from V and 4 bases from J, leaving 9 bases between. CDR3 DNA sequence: TGCGCCAGCAGTGAGTCGATCAGGGGCTATGGCTACACCTTC. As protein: CASSESIRGYGYTF.

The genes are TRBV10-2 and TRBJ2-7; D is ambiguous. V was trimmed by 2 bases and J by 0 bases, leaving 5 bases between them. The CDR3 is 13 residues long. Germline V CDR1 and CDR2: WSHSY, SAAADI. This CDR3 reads CASSEASSYEQYF. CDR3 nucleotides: TGCGCCAGCAGTGAGGCTAGCTCCTACGAGCAGTACTTC.